The present entry profiles one T cell receptor (beta chain) with its context. The antigen is undetermined. With UMI labels, 5' RACE was used to prepare the TRB cDNA libraries. TCRdb reanalyzed the 5' RACE reads, giving one entry per CDR3 protein sequence and no DNA. This table holds roughly 89,000 distinct CDR3 sequences. This sample is drawn from a study of CXCR3-negative and CXCR3-positive naive CD8 T cells. Whole-study results and caveats: The study found CXCR3 expression partially decreased after cryopreservation and ran most assays on fresh PBMCs.

The CDR3 consists of 14 residues. Germline V gene data show CDR1 as SGHDT and CDR2 as YYEEEE. Each CD8+ T cell subset was flow-sorted in triplicate. Every sort contained 300,000 cells. The specimen sequenced was naive CXCR3- CD8+ T cells from blood. Documented subset: CD45RO-CCR7+CD27+CD95- naive CD8+ T cells lacking CXCR3 (TNR3-). J is TRBJ2-2 and V is TRBV5-6. The TCR comes from a human donor in good health. Some clones in this sample may be carry-over from other donors' samples. This CDR3 reads CASSQGVNTGELFF.